The entry below describes one T cell receptor beta chain. TCRdb keeps only in-frame clones here, not all; method: immunoSEQ multiplex PCR. Here the sample spans 240,000 or so clones, approximately 84% being singletons. This record comes from a study of blood T cell repertoires in COVID-19. Overall study context: Sample material is recorded as cDNA or gDNA derived from T cells, B-cell-depleted T cells, or PBMCs.

This CDR3 is built from 16 residues. The germline V gene encodes CDR1 SEHNR and CDR2 FQNEAQ (reference sequence). The ends lost 4 bases at V and 5 bases at J; junction bases unmatched: 14. Sequenced sample: peripheral blood. This chain joins TRBV7-9 and TRBJ2-7; 7 positions match TRBD1. This receptor was obtained from a woman of 80 years or more with acute or convalescent COVID-19. The CDR3 is CASSSQREGAGDEQYF. DNA of the CDR3: TGTGCCAGCAGCTCACAACGCGAGGGGGCCGGCGACGAGCAGTACTTC.